This entry lists 10 T cell receptor beta chains sequenced from one sample in a study of blood T cell repertoires in COVID-19. The data were produced by immunoSEQ multiplex PCR, yet TCRdb's version contains in-frame clones alone and is incomplete. This table has roughly 120,000 clones, 75% to 85% appearing once. What was sequenced was peripheral blood. These receptors were obtained from a woman older than 75 with acute or convalescent COVID-19.

This clone was observed a few times. The chain has TRBV7-2 and TRBJ1-2, with D possibly matching TRBD1 (5 bases). Trimming stripped 0 bases from V and 8 bases from J, with 13 bases between. Per germline, CDR1 SGHTA and CDR2 FQGNSA. The CDR3 covers 14 residues. CDR3 loop: CASSLAGGRRGYTF. CDR3 sequence (DNA): TGTGCCAGCAGCTTAGCGGGGGGACGGCGAGGCTACACCTTC.

The chain joins TRBV7-6 to TRBJ1-2; TRBD1 agrees at 8 bases. From germline, CDR1 is SGHVS and CDR2 FNYEAQ. V lost 4 bases to trimming and J lost 5 bases; unmatched junction nucleotides: 12. The CDR3 runs 16 residues. The CDR3 sequence is CASSCTLRGRKYGYTF. The CDR3 DNA reads as TGTGCCAGCAGCTGTACCCTCAGGGGGCGTAAGTATGGCTACACCTTC.

The V call is TRBV4-2, the J call TRBJ1-2; 10 nucleotides align to TRBD1. Unmatched junction bases numbered 4, after V lost 0 bases and J lost 3 bases. The CDR3 extends over 16 amino acids. Per the germline V gene, CDR1 is LGHNA and CDR2 is YNFKEQ. The DNA for the CDR3 is TGTGCCAGCAGCCAAGAGGACAGGGGGGTGGACTATGGCTACACCTTC. Protein product: CASSQEDRGVDYGYTF.

This sequence joins TRBV27 and TRBJ2-7; the D gene is possibly TRBD2 (6 bases). CDR3 size: 13 residues. Germline V gene lookup returns CDR1 MNHEY and CDR2 SMNVEV (reference sequence). With 0 bases removed from V and 6 bases from J, the gap between germline ends came to 9 bases. CDR3 amino acids: CASSLSSLAEQYF. The CDR3 nucleotides are TGTGCCAGCAGTTTATCGTCACTAGCCGAGCAGTACTTC.

The rearrangement joins TRBV5-1 to TRBJ2-1; 10 nucleotides align to TRBD2. The CDR3 length is 14 residues. V shed 2 bases and J 8 bases; nucleotides not matched to a gene: 4. CDR1 and CDR2 (germline): SGHRS, YFSETQ. The chain's CDR3 is CASSFSGGVDEQFF. For the CDR3, the DNA is TGCGCCAGCAGCTTCAGCGGGGGGGTAGATGAGCAGTTCTTC.

The rearrangement links TRBV19 to TRBJ2-3; D might be TRBD2 (5 bases). Germline CDR1 is LNHDA and CDR2 is SQIVND (reference sequence). The V end was cut by 6 bases, the J end by 5 bases, with 12 bases between. The CDR3 covers 13 residues. CDR3 in amino acids: CASSEGFGDTQYF. The CDR3, as DNA: TGTGCCAGTAGCGAGGGTTTTGGAGATACGCAGTATTTT.

The chain carries TRBV30 and TRBJ1-1; D unresolved. Germline CDR1 GTSNPN, CDR2 SVGIG (reference sequence). The CDR3 sequence is 14 residues long. Deletions cut 2 bases from V and 8 bases from J, with 18 bases between. This CDR3 reads CAWSLVRSPGEAFF. The CDR3 coding sequence is TGTGCCTGGAGTTTGGTTCGTAGTCCGGGGGAAGCTTTCTTT.

Only one count was recorded for this clone. The chain recombines TRBV18 with TRBJ1-6; D is perhaps TRBD1 (6 bases). This CDR3 is 15 amino acids long. Trimming stripped 4 bases from V and 4 bases from J, with 11 bases between. CDR1 KGHSH and CDR2 LQKENI come from the germline V gene. CDR3 sequence (DNA): TGTGCCAGCTCACAACAGGGAGGGTATAATTCACCCCTCCACTTT. Translating gives CASSQQGGYNSPLHF.

The V call is TRBV27, the J call TRBJ2-7; possible D gene TRBD1, 5 bases. Germline CDR1 MNHEY, CDR2 SMNVEV (reference sequence). The CDR3 loop spans 15 amino acids. Trimming removed 0 bases from V and 6 bases from J, with 15 bases in between. CDR3 region: CASSLSRASLSEQYF. In DNA form, the CDR3 reads TGTGCCAGCAGTTTATCCAGGGCTTCGCTCTCCGAGCAGTACTTC.

This clone was found once. CDR3 residues: CASSNGGQPGTEAFF. The CDR3, as DNA: TGTGCCAGCAGCAATGGGGGACAACCTGGGACTGAAGCTTTCTTT. The chain carries TRBV3-1 (or the pseudogene TRBV3-2) and TRBJ1-1; D perhaps matches TRBD1 (6 bases). CDR1 is LGHDT, CDR2 YNNKEL, per germline (reference sequence). The CDR3 is 15 amino acids. V was trimmed by 5 bases and J by 5 bases, leaving 18 bases between them.